This TCR beta chain derives from a study of CD8 T cells in Susac syndrome. Broader study findings: In its TCR sequencing and HLA analysis, the study acknowledged that the number of individuals was relatively small.

RNA, at 0.5 to 1 ug, was reverse transcribed with random hexamers. The amplification used immunoSEQ multiplex PCR on TCR beta CDR3; it spanned 54 Vbeta and 13 Jbeta. TCRdb independently ran MiXCR on the immunoSEQ multiplex PCR reads; one entry per CDR3 protein. The data contain 20,000 to 25,000 distinct CDR3 sequences, approximately 93% of them seen just once; the ten biggest clones take up approximately 0.3%. Note on this clonotype: Its antigen is currently unknown.

Sequencing of TCR beta was undertaken in CD8+ and CD4+ T cells derived from blood. The controls, all healthy donors, were matched for age and sex. CDR1 is DFQATT, CDR2 SNEGSKA, per germline (reference sequence). The ends were cut back, 2 bases at V and 3 bases at J, with 14 bases in the middle. The CDR3 is made up of 15 amino acids. The TCR comes from a human donor in good health. Material for sequencing was CD8+ T cells from PBMCs. This chain uses TRBV20-1 with TRBJ2-1; D perhaps matches TRBD2 (8 bases). The CDR3 coding sequence is TGCAGTGCTAGAAAGGGGGCGGGGGGCTACAATGAGCAGTTCTTC. Its translation: CSARKGAGGYNEQFF.